This T cell receptor beta chain was sequenced during a study of long-term antiretroviral therapy in people with HIV. Sequencing relied on immunoSEQ assay v3.0, run at survey level. This table comes from immunoSEQ multiplex PCR, and its TCRdb copy is limited to in-frame clones, with some not included. Here the sample spans 16,000 or so clones, 70% to 90% being singletons. Germline V gene sequence: CDR1 SGDLS, CDR2 YYNGEE. The CDR3 totals 12 residues. Trimming removed 0 bases at V and 4 bases at J, with 4 bases between. In each sample, 1-10 million cryopreserved PBMC were present before DNA extraction. The sample consisted of unsorted PBMCs, taken 0.5 years after starting antiretroviral therapy. This receptor was obtained from a woman in her thirties or forties with HIV. The chain is built from TRBV9 and TRBJ2-5, with unresolved D. The CDR3 DNA follows: TGTGCCAGCAGCGTAGATGGAGAGACCCAGTACTTC. Amino acid sequence: CASSVDGETQYF.